Listed below are T cell receptor beta chains from one sample, sequenced in a study of Graves' ophthalmopathy and Graves' hyperthyroidism. TCRdb redid the calling of the multiplex PCR reads with MiXCR, one entry per CDR3 protein. The sample has some 250,000 distinct CDR3 sequences, roughly 50% seen once. Sequenced input: peripheral blood. The receptors were gathered from an adult man with Graves' ophthalmopathy. Each CDR3 is given with its conserved first and last residue. D genes are given only for firm matches. Rows give clone size only sometimes, using once, few, many, or a class for an expanded clone.

clone_size	j_call	d_call	v_call	cdr3_nt	cdr3_aa
few	TRBJ1-1	.	TRBV19	TGTGCCAGTAGTACTCCTTCAGATTACACTGAAGCTTTCTTT	CASSTPSDYTEAFF
.	TRBJ1-2	TRBD1	TRBV5-4	TGTGCCAGCAGCTTGGCTCAGGGGGCGGCGTATGGCTACACCTTC	CASSLAQGAAYGYTF
.	TRBJ1-2	.	TRBV7-2	TGTGCCAGCAGCCCCCTCCGGGGTACCAACTATGGCTACACCTTC	CASSPLRGTNYGYTF
.	TRBJ1-5	.	TRBV12-3/TRBV12-4	TGTGCCAGCAGCAGTTCCCAGGGATTTAGGGAGCAGCCCCAGCATTTT	CASSSSQGFREQPQHF
.	TRBJ2-5	.	TRBV20-1	TGCAGTGCTACGGACAGCCCCGAGACCCAGTACTTC	CSATDSPETQYF
few	TRBJ2-5	.	TRBV4-1	TGCGCCAGCAGCCACTCTGGGGGGCGGGAAGAGACCCAGTACTTC	CASSHSGGREETQYF
.	TRBJ2-2	.	TRBV7-4	TGTGCCAGCAGCAAATTAGCGGGACAGGCGAACACCGGGGAGCTGTTTTTT	CASSKLAGQANTGELFF
many	TRBJ1-6	.	TRBV25-1	TGTGCCAGCAGTGCCCAAGGATATGGAAATTCACCCCTCCACTTT	CASSAQGYGNSPLHF
.	TRBJ2-2	.	TRBV2	TGTGCCAGTGGTGGGCAGAGCACCGGGGAGCTGTTTTTT	CASGGQSTGELFF
.	TRBJ2-7	.	TRBV5-1	TGCGCCAGCAGCTTGGCGGCAGGGGTAATGGACGAGCAGTACTTC	CASSLAAGVMDEQYF
.	TRBJ1-5	.	TRBV10-3	TGTGCCAGCAGTTCCCAGGAGAACCAGCCCCAGCATTTT	CASSSQENQPQHF
.	TRBJ1-1	.	TRBV11-2	TGTGCCAGCAGCTGGGACGGATCGAACACTGAAGCTTTCTTT	CASSWDGSNTEAFF
.	TRBJ1-5	.	TRBV6-1	TGTGCCAGCAGTGGACAGTCGGGCGGGAATCAGCCCCAGCATTTT	CASSGQSGGNQPQHF
many	TRBJ2-7	TRBD2	TRBV2	TGTGCCAGCAGTGCCACCTTGGCGGGAGGGAACGAGCAGTACTTC	CASSATLAGGNEQYF
.	TRBJ2-3	TRBD1	TRBV29-1	TGCAGCGTTGATGGGACAGGGCAGGCGCAGTATTTT	CSVDGTGQAQYF
few	TRBJ2-7	.	TRBV29-1	TGCAGCGTTGGCCAGTACGAGCAGTACTTC	CSVGQYEQYF
.	TRBJ2-5	.	TRBV5-1	TGCGCCAGCAGCTCCGAGGGGGGACCGGGGACCCAGTACTTC	CASSSEGGPGTQYF